These T cell receptor beta chains were read from a single sample in a study of blood T cell repertoires in COVID-19. Clones were sequenced by immunoSEQ multiplex PCR, and TCRdb holds only the in-frame ones, with some missing. This table holds approximately 450,000 clones, around nine tenths found once. The sequencing input was peripheral blood. These receptors originate from a woman in her twenties or thirties with acute or convalescent COVID-19. Each CDR3 is given with its conserved first and last residue. A D gene is named only where the DNA matches it firmly. Clone size is stated in some rows and not others, as once, few, many or a class when expanded.

clone_size,v_call,d_call,j_call,cdr3_aa,cdr3_nt
.,TRBV6-5,TRBD2,TRBJ2-7,CASRRTSAIYEQYF,TGTGCCAGCAGACGGACTAGCGCCATCTACGAGCAGTACTTC
.,TRBV6-2/TRBV6-3,TRBD2,TRBJ2-3,CASSYRSGGADTQYF,TGTGCCAGCAGTTACCGGAGCGGGGGGGCAGATACGCAGTATTTT
once,TRBV7-2,TRBD2,TRBJ2-2,CASSFRSGGRSGELFF,TGTGCCAGCAGCTTTAGGAGCGGGGGGCGGAGCGGGGAGCTGTTTTTT
.,TRBV3-1/TRBV3-2,.,TRBJ2-6,CASSFSGVRGANVLTF,TGTGCCAGCAGCTTCTCAGGCGTTCGTGGGGCCAACGTCCTGACTTTC
.,TRBV6-5,.,TRBJ1-3,CASSYSGVHSGNTIYF,TGTGCCAGCAGTTACTCCGGGGTCCACTCTGGAAACACCATATATTTT
.,TRBV7-9,TRBD1,TRBJ1-1,CASSQGQGDTEAFF,TGTGCCAGCAGCCAAGGACAGGGAGACACTGAAGCTTTCTTT
.,TRBV5-1,.,TRBJ2-4,CASSEGGLAKNIQYF,TGCGCCAGCAGCGAGGGCGGATTAGCCAAAAACATTCAGTACTTC
.,TRBV4-1,.,TRBJ2-2,CASSQFGRGINTGELFF,TGCGCCAGCAGCCAATTCGGTAGGGGTATTAACACCGGGGAGCTGTTTTTT
.,TRBV30,.,TRBJ1-2,CASSPNYGYTF,TGTGCCTCGTCCCCGAACTATGGCTACACCTTC
.,TRBV28,TRBD1,TRBJ1-3,CASRNRGLGNTIYF,TGTGCCAGCAGGAACAGGGGGCTCGGAAACACCATATATTTT
.,TRBV6-6,TRBD2,TRBJ2-3,CASSQLAGGDTQYF,TGTGCCAGCAGTCAGCTAGCGGGGGGGGATACGCAGTATTTT
once,TRBV4-2,TRBD2,TRBJ2-3,CASSQGLAGGSDTQYF,TGTGCCAGCAGCCAAGGGCTAGCGGGGGGGAGTGATACGCAGTATTTT
.,TRBV24-1,TRBD1,TRBJ1-2,CATSDSQGGFFGYTF,TGTGCCACCAGTGATTCACAGGGGGGGTTTTTCGGCTACACCTTC
.,TRBV7-2,.,TRBJ2-5,CASSGPSIQETQYF,TGTGCCAGCAGCGGGCCAAGCATCCAAGAGACCCAGTACTTC
.,TRBV5-1,TRBD1,TRBJ2-7,CASSLGQDYEQYF,TGCGCCAGCAGTTTAGGACAGGACTACGAGCAGTACTTC
.,TRBV5-6,TRBD2,TRBJ2-3,CASSLALAGAPDTQYF,TGTGCCAGCAGCTTGGCCTTAGCGGGGGCGCCAGATACGCAGTATTTT
.,TRBV11-3,TRBD1,TRBJ2-7,CASSFTGTGSHEQYF,TGTGCCAGCAGCTTCACCGGGACAGGGTCCCACGAGCAGTACTTC
few,TRBV18,.,TRBJ2-5,CASSPGLGETQYF,TGTGCCAGCTCACCAGGGCTGGGAGAGACCCAGTACTTC
.,TRBV3-1/TRBV3-2,.,TRBJ1-3,CASSQVTPGGNTIYF,TGTGCCAGCAGCCAAGTCACCCCGGGAGGAAACACCATATATTTT
.,TRBV27,TRBD1,TRBJ1-6,CASRLGTGGLPLHF,TGTGCCAGCAGACTCGGGACAGGGGGTTTACCCCTCCACTTT
.,TRBV28,.,TRBJ1-2,CASSSQVTGYGYTF,TGTGCCAGCAGTTCCCAGGTCACCGGCTATGGCTACACCTTC
.,TRBV19,TRBD2,TRBJ2-3,CASRGLAGFTQYF,TGTGCCAGTAGAGGACTAGCGGGGTTTACGCAGTATTTT
.,TRBV5-1,.,TRBJ2-3,CASSLTESTDTQYF,TGCGCCAGCAGCTTGACAGAGAGCACAGATACGCAGTATTTT
.,TRBV2,.,TRBJ1-1,CASSRRTENTEAFF,TGTGCCAGCAGTAGACGGACAGAGAACACTGAAGCTTTCTTT
few,TRBV7-2,.,TRBJ2-7,CASSPRRQSYEQYF,TGTGCCAGCAGCCCGCGGAGGCAGTCCTACGAGCAGTACTTC
.,TRBV30,.,TRBJ1-5,CAWSGQSNQPQHF,TGTGCCTGGAGTGGGCAGAGCAATCAGCCCCAGCATTTT
once,TRBV12-3/TRBV12-4,TRBD1,TRBJ1-2,CASSRGSSYGYTF,TGTGCCAGCAGCAGGGGGTCTTCTTATGGCTACACCTTC
few,TRBV6-5,TRBD2,TRBJ2-2,CASRRELNTGELFF,TGTGCCAGCAGGCGGGAGTTGAACACCGGGGAGCTGTTTTTT
.,TRBV18,.,TRBJ1-3,CASSPQSSGNTIYF,TGTGCCAGCTCACCACAAAGCTCAGGAAACACCATATATTTT
.,TRBV7-3,TRBD1,TRBJ2-2,CASSPESGTVDTGELFF,TGTGCCAGCAGCCCAGAATCCGGGACAGTTGACACCGGGGAGCTGTTTTTT
.,TRBV28,.,TRBJ2-5,CASSDSETQYF,TGTGCCAGCTCCGACTCAGAGACCCAGTACTTC
once,TRBV5-1,TRBD2,TRBJ2-1,CASSWGLAGGNNEQFF,TGCGCCAGCAGCTGGGGACTAGCGGGGGGCAACAATGAGCAGTTCTTC
.,TRBV27,.,TRBJ1-6,CASSLSGDSPLHF,TGTGCCAGCAGTTTATCGGGCGATTCACCCCTCCACTTT
.,TRBV6-5,TRBD1,TRBJ1-2,CASRDRANYGYTF,TGTGCCAGCAGAGACAGGGCTAACTATGGCTACACCTTC
.,TRBV7-3,.,TRBJ2-1,CASSSTGTYNEQFF,TGTGCCAGCAGCTCTACCGGGACTTACAATGAGCAGTTCTTC
.,TRBV19,TRBD1,TRBJ1-5,CASSTSYRGDQPQHF,TGTGCCAGTAGTACCTCCTACAGGGGGGATCAGCCCCAGCATTTT
once,TRBV2,.,TRBJ2-7,CASGRDTFSYEQYF,TGTGCCAGCGGTAGGGACACCTTCTCCTACGAGCAGTACTTC
once,TRBV7-7,TRBD1,TRBJ2-2,CASSVDRGPGELFF,TGTGCCAGCAGCGTTGACAGGGGGCCCGGGGAGCTGTTTTTT
.,TRBV6-1,TRBD1,TRBJ1-6,CASSEALGGPQYSPLHF,TGTGCCAGCAGTGAAGCGCTAGGGGGCCCGCAATATTCACCCCTCCACTTT
.,TRBV19,TRBD1,TRBJ2-1,CASSPLLGDRLSSYNEQFF,TGTGCCAGTAGCCCACTCCTAGGGGACAGGTTAAGCTCCTACAATGAGCAGTTCTTC
.,TRBV7-9,TRBD2,TRBJ2-6,CASSQGLGKISGANVLTF,TGTGCCAGCAGCCAGGGACTAGGAAAGATCTCCGGGGCCAACGTCCTGACTTTC
.,TRBV12-3/TRBV12-4,.,TRBJ1-1,CASSIGQEAFF,TGTGCCAGCAGTATTGGGCAGGAAGCTTTCTTT
.,TRBV7-7,.,TRBJ2-2,CASSLGRLNTGELFF,TGTGCCAGCAGCTTAGGTCGGTTGAACACCGGGGAGCTGTTTTTT
.,TRBV16,.,TRBJ1-1,CASSQWGGGAEAFF,TGTGCCAGCAGCCAATGGGGGGGTGGTGCTGAAGCTTTCTTT
.,TRBV28,TRBD1,TRBJ1-3,CASSGLRGSGNTIYF,TGTGCCAGCAGCGGGCTCAGGGGGTCTGGAAACACCATATATTTT
.,TRBV24-1,.,TRBJ2-3,CAIQGPAGTDTQYF,TGTGCCATCCAGGGGCCCGCGGGCACAGATACGCAGTATTTT
once,TRBV13,.,TRBJ1-1,CASSLSRRLEAFF,TGTGCCAGCAGCTTATCGCGAAGACTTGAAGCTTTCTTT
.,TRBV9,TRBD2,TRBJ2-5,CASSPGGGGETQYF,TGTGCCAGCAGCCCCGGGGGGGGTGGGGAGACCCAGTACTTC
.,TRBV7-6,TRBD1,TRBJ2-2,CATRQGGTGELFF,TGTGCCACCCGACAGGGGGGAACCGGGGAGCTGTTTTTT
.,TRBV7-8,TRBD1,TRBJ2-5,CASSERTGRQETQYF,TGTGCCAGCAGCGAGCGGACAGGGCGCCAAGAGACCCAGTACTTC
.,TRBV6-5,TRBD2,TRBJ2-5,CASRGLAGLQETQYF,TGTGCCAGCAGGGGACTAGCGGGTCTTCAAGAGACCCAGTACTTC
.,TRBV12-3/TRBV12-4,TRBD2,TRBJ2-5,CASTLAGEETQYF,TGTGCCAGCACCCTAGCGGGGGAAGAGACCCAGTACTTC
.,TRBV2,.,TRBJ1-5,CASSESEGNQPQHF,TGTGCCAGCAGTGAGTCGGAGGGAAATCAGCCCCAGCATTTT